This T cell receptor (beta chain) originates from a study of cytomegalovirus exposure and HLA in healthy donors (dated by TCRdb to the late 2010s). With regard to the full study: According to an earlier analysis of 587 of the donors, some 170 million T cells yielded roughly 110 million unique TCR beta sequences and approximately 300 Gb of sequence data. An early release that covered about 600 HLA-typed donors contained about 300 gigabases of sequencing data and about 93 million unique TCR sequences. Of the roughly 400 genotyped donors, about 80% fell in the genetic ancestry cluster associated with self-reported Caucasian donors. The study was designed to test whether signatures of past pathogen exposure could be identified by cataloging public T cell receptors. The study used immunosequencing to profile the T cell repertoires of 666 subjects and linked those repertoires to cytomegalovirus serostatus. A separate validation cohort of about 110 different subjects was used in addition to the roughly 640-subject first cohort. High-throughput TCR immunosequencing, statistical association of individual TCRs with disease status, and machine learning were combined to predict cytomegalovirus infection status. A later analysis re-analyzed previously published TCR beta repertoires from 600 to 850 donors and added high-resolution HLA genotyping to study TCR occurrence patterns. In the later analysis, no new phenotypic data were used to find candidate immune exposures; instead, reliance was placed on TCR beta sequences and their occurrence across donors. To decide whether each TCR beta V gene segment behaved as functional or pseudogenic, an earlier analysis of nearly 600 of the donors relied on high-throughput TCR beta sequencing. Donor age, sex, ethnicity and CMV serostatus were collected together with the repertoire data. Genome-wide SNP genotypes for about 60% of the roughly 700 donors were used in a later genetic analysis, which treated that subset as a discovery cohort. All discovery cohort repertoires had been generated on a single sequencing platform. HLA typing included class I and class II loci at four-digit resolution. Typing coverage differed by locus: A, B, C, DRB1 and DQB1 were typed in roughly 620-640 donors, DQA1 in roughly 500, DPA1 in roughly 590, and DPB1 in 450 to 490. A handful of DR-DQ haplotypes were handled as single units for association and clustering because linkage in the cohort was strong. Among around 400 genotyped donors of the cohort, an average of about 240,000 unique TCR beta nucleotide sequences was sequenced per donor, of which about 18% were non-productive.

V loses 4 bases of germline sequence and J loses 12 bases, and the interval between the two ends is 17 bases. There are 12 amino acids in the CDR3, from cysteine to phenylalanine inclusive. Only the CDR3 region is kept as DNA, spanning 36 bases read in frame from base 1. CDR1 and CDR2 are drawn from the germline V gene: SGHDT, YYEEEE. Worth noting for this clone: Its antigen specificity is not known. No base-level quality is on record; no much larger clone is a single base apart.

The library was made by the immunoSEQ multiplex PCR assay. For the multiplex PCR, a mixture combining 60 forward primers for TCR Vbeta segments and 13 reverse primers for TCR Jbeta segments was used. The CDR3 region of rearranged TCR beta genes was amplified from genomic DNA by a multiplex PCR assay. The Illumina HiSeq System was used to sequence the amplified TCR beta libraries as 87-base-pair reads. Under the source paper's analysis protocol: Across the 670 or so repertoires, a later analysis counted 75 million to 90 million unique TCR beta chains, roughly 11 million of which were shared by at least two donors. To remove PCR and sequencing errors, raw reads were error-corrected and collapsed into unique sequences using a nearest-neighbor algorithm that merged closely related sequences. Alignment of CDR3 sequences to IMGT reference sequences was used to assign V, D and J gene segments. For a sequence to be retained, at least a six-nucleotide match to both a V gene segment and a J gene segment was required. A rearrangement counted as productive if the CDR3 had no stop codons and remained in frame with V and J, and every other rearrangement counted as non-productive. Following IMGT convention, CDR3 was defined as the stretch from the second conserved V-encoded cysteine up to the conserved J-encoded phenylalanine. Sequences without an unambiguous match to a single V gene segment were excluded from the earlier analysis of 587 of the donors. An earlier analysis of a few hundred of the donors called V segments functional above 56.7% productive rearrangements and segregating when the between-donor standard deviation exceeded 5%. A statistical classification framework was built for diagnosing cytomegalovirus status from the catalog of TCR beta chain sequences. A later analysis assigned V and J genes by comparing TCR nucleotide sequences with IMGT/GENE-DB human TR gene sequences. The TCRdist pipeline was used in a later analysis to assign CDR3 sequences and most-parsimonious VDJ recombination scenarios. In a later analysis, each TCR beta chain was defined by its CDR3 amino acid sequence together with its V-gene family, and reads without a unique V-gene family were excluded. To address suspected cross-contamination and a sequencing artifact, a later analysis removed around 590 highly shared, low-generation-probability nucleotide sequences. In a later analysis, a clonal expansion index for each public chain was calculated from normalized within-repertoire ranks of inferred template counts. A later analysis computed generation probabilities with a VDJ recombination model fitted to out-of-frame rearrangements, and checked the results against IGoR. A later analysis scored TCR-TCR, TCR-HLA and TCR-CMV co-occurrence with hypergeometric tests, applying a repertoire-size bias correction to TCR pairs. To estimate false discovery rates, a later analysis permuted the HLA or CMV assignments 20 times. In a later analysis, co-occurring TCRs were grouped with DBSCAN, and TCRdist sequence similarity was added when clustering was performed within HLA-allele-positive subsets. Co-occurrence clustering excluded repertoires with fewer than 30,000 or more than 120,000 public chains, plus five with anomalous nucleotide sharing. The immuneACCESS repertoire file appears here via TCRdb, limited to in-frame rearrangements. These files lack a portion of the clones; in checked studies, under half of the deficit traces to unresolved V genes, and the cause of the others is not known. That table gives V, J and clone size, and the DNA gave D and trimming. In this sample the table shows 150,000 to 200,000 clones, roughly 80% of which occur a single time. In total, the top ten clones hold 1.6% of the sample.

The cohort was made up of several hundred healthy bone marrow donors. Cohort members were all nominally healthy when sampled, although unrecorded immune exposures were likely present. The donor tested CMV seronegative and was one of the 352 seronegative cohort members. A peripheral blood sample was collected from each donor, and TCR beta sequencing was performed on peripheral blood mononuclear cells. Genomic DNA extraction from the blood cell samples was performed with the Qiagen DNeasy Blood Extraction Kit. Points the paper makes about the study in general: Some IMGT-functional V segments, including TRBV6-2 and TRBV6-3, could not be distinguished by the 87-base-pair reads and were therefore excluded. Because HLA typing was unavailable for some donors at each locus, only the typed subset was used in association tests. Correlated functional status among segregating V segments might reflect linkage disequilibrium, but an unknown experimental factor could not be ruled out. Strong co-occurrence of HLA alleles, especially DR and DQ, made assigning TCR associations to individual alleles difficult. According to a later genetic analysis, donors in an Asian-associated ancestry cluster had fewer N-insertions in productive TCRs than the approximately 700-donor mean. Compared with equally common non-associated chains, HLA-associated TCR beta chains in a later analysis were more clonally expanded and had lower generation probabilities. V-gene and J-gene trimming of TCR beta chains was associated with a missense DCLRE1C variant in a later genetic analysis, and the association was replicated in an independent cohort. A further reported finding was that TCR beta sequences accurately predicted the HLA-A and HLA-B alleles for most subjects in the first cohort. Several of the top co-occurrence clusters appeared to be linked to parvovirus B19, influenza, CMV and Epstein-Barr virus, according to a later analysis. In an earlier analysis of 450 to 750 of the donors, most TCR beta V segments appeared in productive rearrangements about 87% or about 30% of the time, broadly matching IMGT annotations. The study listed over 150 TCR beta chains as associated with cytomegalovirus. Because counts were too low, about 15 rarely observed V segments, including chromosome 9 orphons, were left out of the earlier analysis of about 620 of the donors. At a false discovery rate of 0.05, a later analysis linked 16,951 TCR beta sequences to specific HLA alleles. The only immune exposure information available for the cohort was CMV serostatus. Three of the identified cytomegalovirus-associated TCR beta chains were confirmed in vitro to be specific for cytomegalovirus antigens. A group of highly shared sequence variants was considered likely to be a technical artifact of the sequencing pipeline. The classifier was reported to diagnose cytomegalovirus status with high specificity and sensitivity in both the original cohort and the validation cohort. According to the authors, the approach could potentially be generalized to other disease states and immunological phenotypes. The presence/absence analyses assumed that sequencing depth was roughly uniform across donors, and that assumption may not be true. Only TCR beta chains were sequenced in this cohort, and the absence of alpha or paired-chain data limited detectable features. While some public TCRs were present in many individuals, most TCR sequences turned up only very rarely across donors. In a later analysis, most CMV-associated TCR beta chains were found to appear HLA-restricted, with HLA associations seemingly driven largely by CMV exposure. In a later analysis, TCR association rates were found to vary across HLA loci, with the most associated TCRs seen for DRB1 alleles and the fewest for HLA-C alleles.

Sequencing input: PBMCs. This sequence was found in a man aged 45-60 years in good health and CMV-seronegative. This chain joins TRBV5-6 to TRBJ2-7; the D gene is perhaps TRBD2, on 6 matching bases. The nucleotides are TGTGCCAGCAGCCAGGACTTGACTAGATTGTACTTC. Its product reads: CASSQDLTRLYF.